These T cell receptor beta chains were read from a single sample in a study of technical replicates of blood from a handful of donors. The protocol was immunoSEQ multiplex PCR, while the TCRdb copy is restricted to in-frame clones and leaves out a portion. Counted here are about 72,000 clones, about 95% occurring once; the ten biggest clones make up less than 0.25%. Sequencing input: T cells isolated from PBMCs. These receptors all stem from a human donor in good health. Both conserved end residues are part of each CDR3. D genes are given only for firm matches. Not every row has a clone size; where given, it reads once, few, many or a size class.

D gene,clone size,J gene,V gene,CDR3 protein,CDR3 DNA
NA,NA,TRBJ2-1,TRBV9,CASSPTGIGSYNEQFF,TGTGCCAGCAGCCCCACAGGCATTGGGTCCTACAATGAGCAGTTCTTC
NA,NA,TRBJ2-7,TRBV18,CASSFQTGQRLDEQYF,TGTGCCAGCTCATTCCAAACCGGACAGAGGTTGGACGAGCAGTACTTC
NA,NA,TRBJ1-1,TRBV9,CASRPGNGGGFTEAFF,TGTGCCAGCAGGCCCGGTAATGGGGGGGGGTTCACTGAAGCTTTCTTT
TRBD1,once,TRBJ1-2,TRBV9,CASSALSQGNYGYTF,TGTGCCAGCAGCGCACTATCACAGGGGAACTATGGCTACACCTTC
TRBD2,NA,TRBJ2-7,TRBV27,CASSPPGLAAYEQYF,TGTGCCAGCAGTCCCCCGGGACTAGCGGCCTACGAGCAGTACTTC
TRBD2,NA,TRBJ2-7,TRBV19,CASSYRTSGRGYEQYF,TGTGCCAGTAGCTATCGGACTAGCGGGAGAGGGTACGAGCAGTACTTC
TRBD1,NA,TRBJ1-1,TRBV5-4,CASSPTGDGRTEAFF,TGTGCCAGCAGCCCAACAGGGGATGGGAGAACTGAAGCTTTCTTT
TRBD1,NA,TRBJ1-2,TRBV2,CASRGQGPFYGYTF,TGTGCCAGCAGAGGACAGGGGCCCTTCTATGGCTACACCTTC
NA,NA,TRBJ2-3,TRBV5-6,CASSLAQSTDTQYF,TGTGCCAGCAGCTTGGCTCAGAGCACAGATACGCAGTATTTT
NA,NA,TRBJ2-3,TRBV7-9,CASSHTGSGITDTQYF,TGTGCCAGCAGCCATACCGGAAGCGGAATCACAGATACGCAGTATTTT
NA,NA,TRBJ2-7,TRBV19,CASSPHLGEQYF,TGTGCCAGTAGCCCCCACCTAGGAGAGCAGTACTTC
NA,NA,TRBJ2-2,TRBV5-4,CASSFRDLHRENTGELFF,TGTGCCAGCAGCTTCCGAGACCTGCACAGGGAGAACACCGGGGAGCTGTTTTTT
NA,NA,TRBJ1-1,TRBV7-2,CASSLGGFTEAFF,TGTGCCAGCAGCTTAGGAGGGTTCACTGAAGCTTTCTTT
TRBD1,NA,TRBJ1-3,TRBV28,CASAQGGHSGNTIYF,TGTGCCAGCGCGCAGGGGGGCCACTCTGGAAACACCATATATTTT
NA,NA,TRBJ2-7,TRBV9,CASSVADSSYEQYF,TGTGCCAGCAGCGTCGCGGACAGCTCCTACGAGCAGTACTTC
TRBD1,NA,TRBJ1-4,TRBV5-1,CASSFTGGATNEKLFF,TGCGCCAGCAGCTTTACAGGGGGCGCAACTAATGAAAAACTGTTTTTT
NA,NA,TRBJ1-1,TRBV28,CASSPGLTGQGYDTEAFF,TGTGCCAGCTCCCCCGGCCTAACGGGGCAGGGGTACGACACTGAAGCTTTCTTT
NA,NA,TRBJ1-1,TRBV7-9,CASSLALASEAFF,TGTGCCAGCAGCTTAGCTCTCGCGTCAGAAGCTTTCTTT
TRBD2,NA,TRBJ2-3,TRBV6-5,CASSTPSGSTDTQYF,TGTGCCAGCAGTACTCCTAGCGGGAGCACAGATACGCAGTATTTT
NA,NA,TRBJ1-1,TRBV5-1,CASSFFGDMNTEAFF,TGCGCCAGCAGCTTTTTCGGGGACATGAACACTGAAGCTTTCTTT
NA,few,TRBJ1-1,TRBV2,CASSPGQNTEAFF,TGTGCCAGCAGTCCGGGACAGAACACTGAAGCTTTCTTT
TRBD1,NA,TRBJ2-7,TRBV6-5,CASSPSGQGTYEQYF,TGTGCCAGCAGTCCTTCGGGACAGGGGACCTACGAGCAGTACTTC